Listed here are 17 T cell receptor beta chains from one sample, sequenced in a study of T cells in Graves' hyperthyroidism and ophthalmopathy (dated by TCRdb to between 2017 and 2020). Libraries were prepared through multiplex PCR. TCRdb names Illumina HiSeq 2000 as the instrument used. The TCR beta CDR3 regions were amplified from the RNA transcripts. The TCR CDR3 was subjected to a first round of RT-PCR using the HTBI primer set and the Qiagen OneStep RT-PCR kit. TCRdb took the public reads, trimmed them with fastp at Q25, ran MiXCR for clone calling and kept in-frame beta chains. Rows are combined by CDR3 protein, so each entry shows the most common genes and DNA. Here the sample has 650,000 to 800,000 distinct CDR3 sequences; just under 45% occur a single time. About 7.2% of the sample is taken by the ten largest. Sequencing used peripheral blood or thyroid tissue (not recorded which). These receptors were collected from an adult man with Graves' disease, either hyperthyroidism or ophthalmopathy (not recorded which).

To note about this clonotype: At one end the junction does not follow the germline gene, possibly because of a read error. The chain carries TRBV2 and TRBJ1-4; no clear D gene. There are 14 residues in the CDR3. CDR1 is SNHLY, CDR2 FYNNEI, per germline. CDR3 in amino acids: CASREAATNEKLFF. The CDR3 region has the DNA TGTGCCAGCAGAGAAGCAGCAACTAATGAAAAACTGTTTTTT.

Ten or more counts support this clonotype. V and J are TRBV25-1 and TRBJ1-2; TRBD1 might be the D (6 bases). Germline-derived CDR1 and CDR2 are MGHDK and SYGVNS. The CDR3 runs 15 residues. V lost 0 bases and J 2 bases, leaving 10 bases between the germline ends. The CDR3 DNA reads TGTGCCAGCAGTGAATATGGGGGGCCCAACTATGGCTACACCTTC. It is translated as CASSEYGGPNYGYTF.

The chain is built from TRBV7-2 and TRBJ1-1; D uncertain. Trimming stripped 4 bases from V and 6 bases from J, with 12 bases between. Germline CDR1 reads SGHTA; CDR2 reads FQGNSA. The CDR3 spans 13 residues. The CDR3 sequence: CASSSNTVAEAFF. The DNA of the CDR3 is TGTGCCAGCAGCTCCAACACGGTCGCTGAAGCTTTCTTT.

CDR3 nucleotides: TGTGCCAGCAGTGATCTAACAGGAGTCAGCGAGCAGTACTTC. Encoded protein: CASSDLTGVSEQYF. The chain is built from TRBV2 and TRBJ2-7; D perhaps matches TRBD1 (5 bases). V was trimmed by 3 bases and J by 6 bases, leaving 15 bases between them. This CDR3 contains 14 residues. Germline V CDR1 and CDR2: SNHLY, FYNNEI.

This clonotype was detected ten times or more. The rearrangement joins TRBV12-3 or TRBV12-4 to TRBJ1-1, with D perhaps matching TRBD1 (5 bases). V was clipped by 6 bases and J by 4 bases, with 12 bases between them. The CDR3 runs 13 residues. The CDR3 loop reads CASSTGTVTEAFF. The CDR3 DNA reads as TGTGCCAGCAGCACCGGGACGGTCACTGAAGCTTTCTTT.

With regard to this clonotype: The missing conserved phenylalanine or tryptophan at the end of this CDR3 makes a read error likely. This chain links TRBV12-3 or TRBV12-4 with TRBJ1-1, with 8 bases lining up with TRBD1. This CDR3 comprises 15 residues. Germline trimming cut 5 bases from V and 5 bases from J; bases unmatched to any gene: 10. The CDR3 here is CASSGDDRGGTEAFS. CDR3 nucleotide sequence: TGTGCCAGCAGTGGAGATGACAGGGGTGGGACTGAAGCTTTCTCT.

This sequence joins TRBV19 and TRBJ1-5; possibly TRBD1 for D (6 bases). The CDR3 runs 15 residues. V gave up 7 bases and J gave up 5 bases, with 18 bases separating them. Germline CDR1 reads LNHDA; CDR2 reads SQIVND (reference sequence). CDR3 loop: CASTYRGQPDQPQHF. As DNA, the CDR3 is TGTGCCAGTACTTATCGTGGACAGCCGGATCAGCCCCAGCATTTT.

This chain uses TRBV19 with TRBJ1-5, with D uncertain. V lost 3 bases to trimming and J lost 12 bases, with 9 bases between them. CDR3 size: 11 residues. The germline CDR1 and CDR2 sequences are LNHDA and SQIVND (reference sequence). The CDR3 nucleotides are TGTGCCAGTAGTATTGTCTCGGACCAGCATTTT. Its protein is CASSIVSDQHF.

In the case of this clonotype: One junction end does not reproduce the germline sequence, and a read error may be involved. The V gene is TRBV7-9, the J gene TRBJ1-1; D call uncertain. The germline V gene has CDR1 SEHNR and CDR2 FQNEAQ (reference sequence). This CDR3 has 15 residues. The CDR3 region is CASSVAQAMNTEAFF. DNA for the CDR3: TGTGCCAGCAGCGTAGCTCAGGCGATGAACACTGAAGCTTTCTTT.

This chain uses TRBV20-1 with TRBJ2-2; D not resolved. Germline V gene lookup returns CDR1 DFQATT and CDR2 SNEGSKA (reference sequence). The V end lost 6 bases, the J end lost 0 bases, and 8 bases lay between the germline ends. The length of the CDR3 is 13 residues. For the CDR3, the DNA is TGCAGTGCCCGGGCCGCGAACACCGGGGAGCTGTTTTTT. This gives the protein CSARAANTGELFF.

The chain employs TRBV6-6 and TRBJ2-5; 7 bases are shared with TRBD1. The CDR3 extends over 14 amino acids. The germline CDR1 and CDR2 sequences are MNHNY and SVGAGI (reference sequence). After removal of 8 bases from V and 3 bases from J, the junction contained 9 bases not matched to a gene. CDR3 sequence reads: CASADYGTEETQYF. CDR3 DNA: TGTGCCAGCGCCGACTACGGGACAGAAGAGACCCAGTACTTC.

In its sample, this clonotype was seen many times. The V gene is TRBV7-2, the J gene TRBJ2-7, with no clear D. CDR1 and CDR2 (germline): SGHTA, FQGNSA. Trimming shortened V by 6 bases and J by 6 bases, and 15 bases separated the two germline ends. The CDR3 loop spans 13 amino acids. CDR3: CASSLTGRGEQYF. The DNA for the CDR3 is TGTGCCAGCAGTCTAACCGGTAGAGGCGAGCAGTACTTC.

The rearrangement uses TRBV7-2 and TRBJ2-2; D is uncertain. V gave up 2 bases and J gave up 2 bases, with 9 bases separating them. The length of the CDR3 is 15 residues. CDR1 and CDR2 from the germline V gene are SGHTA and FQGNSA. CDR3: CASSLTVINTGELFF. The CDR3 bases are TGTGCCAGCAGCTTAACGGTCATAAACACCGGGGAGCTGTTTTTT.

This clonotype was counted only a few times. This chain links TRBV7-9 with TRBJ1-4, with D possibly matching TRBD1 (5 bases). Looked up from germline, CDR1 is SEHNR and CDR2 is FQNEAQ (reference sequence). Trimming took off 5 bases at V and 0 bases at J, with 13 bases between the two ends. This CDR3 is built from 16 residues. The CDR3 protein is CASSVRQSATNEKLFF. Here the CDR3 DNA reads TGTGCCAGCAGCGTCCGACAGAGTGCAACTAATGAAAAACTGTTTTTT.

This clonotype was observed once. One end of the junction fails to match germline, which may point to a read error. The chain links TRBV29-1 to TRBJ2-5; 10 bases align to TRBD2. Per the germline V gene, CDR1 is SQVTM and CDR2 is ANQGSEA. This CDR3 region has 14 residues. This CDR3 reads CSAESGGAQETQYF. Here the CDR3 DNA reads TGCAGCGCTGAAAGCGGGGGGGCCCAAGAGACCCAGTACTTC.

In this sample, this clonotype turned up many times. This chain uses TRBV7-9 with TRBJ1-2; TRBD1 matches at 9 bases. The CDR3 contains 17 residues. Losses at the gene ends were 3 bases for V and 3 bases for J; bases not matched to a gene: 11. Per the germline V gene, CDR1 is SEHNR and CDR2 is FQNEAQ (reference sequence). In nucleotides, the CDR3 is TGTGCCAGCAGCTTGGGACAGGGACGAACTCGTGACTATGGCTACACCTTC. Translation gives CASSLGQGRTRDYGYTF.

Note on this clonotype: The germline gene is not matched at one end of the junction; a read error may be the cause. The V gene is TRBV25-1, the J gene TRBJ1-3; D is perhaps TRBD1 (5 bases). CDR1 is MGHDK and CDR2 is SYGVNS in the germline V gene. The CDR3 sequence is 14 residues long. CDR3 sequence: CVSTRRGNGNAIYF. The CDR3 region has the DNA TGTGTCAGCACGAGACGGGGGAACGGAAACGCCATATATTTT.